The 20 T cell receptor beta chains in this list originate from one sample, sequenced in a study of T cell repertoires in cytomegalovirus infection. Their specific antigens are unknown. TCRdb processed the reads anew with MiXCR; each CDR3 protein has one entry. The repertoire holds approximately 590,000 distinct CDR3 sequences, with about 40% as singletons. The starting material was cultured PBMCs, obtained from culture after CMV antigen stimulation. These receptors were collected from a human donor in good health (CMV status not recorded). Some clones in this sample may be carry-over from other donors' samples.

The chain carries TRBV12-3 or TRBV12-4 and TRBJ1-2; 8 nucleotides align to TRBD1. This CDR3 has 15 residues. With 5 bases clipped from V and 4 bases from J, the junction kept 9 bases outside the gene matches. The CDR3 here is CASSPPGTGRYGYTF. CDR3 DNA sequence: TGTGCCAGCAGTCCTCCCGGGACAGGCCGCTATGGCTACACCTTC.

This clonotype has only a few counts. The rearrangement links TRBV12-3 or TRBV12-4 to TRBJ2-5; D is perhaps TRBD1 (6 bases). The CDR3 sequence is 14 residues long. The V end lost 4 bases, the J end lost 4 bases, and 13 bases lay between the germline ends. The CDR3 region has the DNA TGTGCCAGCAGTTCATCAGGGGTTGTAGAGACCCAGTACTTC. It specifies CASSSSGVVETQYF.

The chain couples TRBV7-2 to TRBJ1-6; 10 bases are a match to TRBD1. CDR1 and CDR2 from the germline V gene are SGHTA and FQGNSA. With V trimmed by 2 bases and J by 7 bases, 2 bases remained unmatched. The CDR3 runs 15 residues. In DNA form, the CDR3 reads TGTGCCAGCAGCTTACGGGGACAGGGGAATTCACCCCTCCACTTT. The encoded protein is CASSLRGQGNSPLHF.

This clonotype showed up just a few times. The CDR3 spells CASSPGTGMGEETQYF. The CDR3 DNA reads TGTGCCAGCAGCCCCGGGACAGGGATGGGGGAAGAGACCCAGTACTTC. The rearrangement links TRBV7-2 to TRBJ2-5, with 9 positions matching TRBD1. The CDR3 length is 16 residues. Germline V gene data show CDR1 as SGHTA and CDR2 as FQGNSA. With 5 bases clipped from V and 3 bases from J, the junction kept 10 bases outside the gene matches.

The chain has TRBV19 and TRBJ1-2, with D perhaps matching TRBD1 (5 bases). V was cut by 7 bases and J by 2 bases, with 17 bases left in between. This CDR3 is 15 amino acids long. CDR1 and CDR2 from the germline V gene are LNHDA and SQIVND (reference sequence). The CDR3 coding sequence is TGTGCCAGTACCCTATACTTCACAGGCAACTATGGCTACACCTTC. Its translation is CASTLYFTGNYGYTF.

The chain links TRBV25-1 to TRBJ2-5; no reliable D call. Germline assignment: CDR1 MGHDK and CDR2 SYGVNS. Trimming stripped 1 base from V and 1 base from J, with 4 bases between. This CDR3 is 13 amino acids long. CDR3 DNA sequence: TGTGCCAGCAGTGAATGGGGCCAAGAGACCCAGTACTTC. This encodes CASSEWGQETQYF. Using reference TRBV25-1 and TRBJ2-5 for the parts outside the CDR3, the full variable domain is EADIYQTPRYLVIGTGKKITLECSQTMGHDKMYWYQQDPGMELHLIHYSYGVNSTEKGDLSSESTVSRIRTEHFPLTLESARPSHTSQYLCASSEWGQETQYFGPGTRLLVL.

The chain combines TRBV7-6 with TRBJ1-1, with 7 bases that match TRBD1. The CDR3 has 19 amino acids. V dropped 4 bases and J dropped 1; count of bases not matched to a gene: 18. The germline V gene encodes CDR1 SGHVS and CDR2 FNYEAQ. Here the CDR3 DNA reads TGTGCCAGCAGCTGGGGGCCCCCGACAGGGCGATTAAGGAACACTGAAGCTTTCTTT. It specifies CASSWGPPTGRLRNTEAFF. Drawing the rest from reference TRBV7-6 and TRBJ1-1, the complete variable domain is GAGVSQSPRYKVTKRGQDVALRCDPISGHVSLYWYRQALGQGPEFLTYFNYEAQQDKSGLPNDRFSAERPEGSISTLTIQRTEQRDSAMYRCASSWGPPTGRLRNTEAFFGQGTRLTVV.

The chain combines TRBV12-3 or TRBV12-4 with TRBJ1-1; D may be TRBD1 (5 bases). V was trimmed by 8 bases and J by 7 bases, leaving 14 bases between them. This CDR3 region has 12 residues. The CDR3 nucleotides read TGTGCCAGCCTCTCCCAGAGGGGTGAAGCTTTCTTT. Protein product: CASLSQRGEAFF.

In this sample, this clonotype turned up once. V and J are TRBV7-3 and TRBJ1-1, with TRBD1 matching over 7 bases. V was clipped by 5 bases and J by 7 bases; unmatched bases: 7. Germline V gives CDR1 SGHTA, CDR2 FQGTGA. The length of the CDR3 is 13 residues. CDR3 coding DNA: TGTGCCAGCAGCCTTGAGACAGGGAGTGAAGCTTTCTTT. Protein product: CASSLETGSEAFF.

In its sample, this clonotype was seen many times. This chain joins TRBV7-2 and TRBJ2-1; the match to TRBD2 covers 10 bases. This CDR3 comprises 15 residues. The germline CDR1 and CDR2 sequences are SGHTA and FQGNSA. Germline trimming cut 1 base from V and 6 bases from J; bases unmatched to any gene: 3. CDR3 loop: CASSLVSGGGNEQFF. The CDR3 DNA is TGTGCCAGCAGCTTAGTCAGCGGGGGGGGCAATGAGCAGTTCTTC.

This chain uses TRBV12-5 with TRBJ2-7; D ambiguous. Trimming shortened V by 3 bases and J by 3 bases, and 15 bases separated the two germline ends. The germline CDR1 and CDR2 sequences are LGHNT and FRNRAP. This CDR3 has 15 amino acids. The CDR3 reads CASGFRRTNSYEQYF. The CDR3 nucleotides read TGTGCTAGTGGTTTCCGACGCACAAACAGCTACGAGCAGTACTTC.

The chain combines TRBV6-5 with TRBJ1-4; 7 nucleotides match TRBD1. CDR1 and CDR2 (germline): MNHEY, SVGAGI. This CDR3 is built from 13 residues. With V trimmed by 7 bases and J by 8 bases, 7 bases remained unmatched. The CDR3 reads CASKLIGGEKLFF. The DNA of the CDR3 is TGTGCCAGCAAGCTGATAGGGGGCGAAAAACTGTTTTTT.

This chain connects TRBV7-2 to TRBJ2-1; TRBD2 matches 7 bases. The CDR3 contains 15 residues. With 2 bases clipped from V and 3 bases from J, the junction kept 4 bases outside the gene matches. CDR1 is SGHTA and CDR2 is FQGNSA in the germline V gene. The CDR3 sequence is CASSLNWGGYNEQFF. Written as DNA, the CDR3 is TGTGCCAGCAGCTTAAACTGGGGGGGCTACAATGAGCAGTTCTTC. The full variable domain, completed using reference TRBV7-2 and TRBJ2-1, is GAGVSQSPSNKVTEKGKDVELRCDPISGHTALYWYRQSLGQGLEFLIYFQGNSAPDKSGLPSDRFSAERTGGSVSTLTIQRTQQEDSAVYLCASSLNWGGYNEQFFGPGTRLTVL.

This clonotype turned up a few times. The J gene is TRBJ2-1, the V gene TRBV7-6; D gene ambiguous. CDR1 is SGHVS and CDR2 is FNYEAQ in the germline V gene. Trimming removed 3 bases from V and 8 bases from J, with 11 bases in between. The length of the CDR3 is 13 residues. This chain's CDR3 is CASSFGHGHEQFF. As DNA, the CDR3 is TGTGCCAGCAGCTTCGGGCACGGCCATGAGCAGTTCTTC.

The sample holds a few counts of this clonotype. CDR3 coding DNA: TGTGCCAGCAGCCAAAACAGGGGTGCGGGAAACACCATATATTTT. This sequence encodes CASSQNRGAGNTIYF. The chain combines TRBV7-8 with TRBJ1-3, with 7 bases aligning to TRBD1. The V gene's germline CDR1 is SGHVS and CDR2 FQNEAQ. Trimming took 5 bases from V and 4 from J; bases not matched to a gene: 8. This CDR3 contains 15 residues.

The chain employs TRBV20-1 and TRBJ2-1; D is ambiguous. The CDR3 extends over 14 amino acids. Trimming pared 1 base from V and 4 bases from J, leaving 11 bases between. Germline CDR1 DFQATT, CDR2 SNEGSKA (reference sequence). The chain's CDR3 is CSARGPGWYNEQFF. CDR3 nucleotide sequence: TGCAGTGCTAGAGGTCCGGGTTGGTACAATGAGCAGTTCTTC.

V gene TRBV27 combines with J gene TRBJ1-2; 7 bases fit TRBD1. The germline V gene encodes CDR1 MNHEY and CDR2 SMNVEV (reference sequence). The CDR3 contains 15 residues. V lost 8 bases to trimming and J lost 0 bases; unmatched junction nucleotides: 9. The CDR3 region is CASRQGPSSNYGYTF. Here the CDR3 DNA reads TGTGCCAGCCGACAGGGCCCATCTTCTAACTATGGCTACACCTTC.

The chain recombines TRBV6-2 or TRBV6-3 with TRBJ2-3, with 9 bases fitting TRBD1. V gave up 7 bases and J gave up 2 bases; unmatched junction bases: 7. The CDR3 contains 15 residues. Germline V lookup: CDR1 MNHEY, CDR2 SVGEGT. As DNA, the CDR3 is TGTGCCAGCACCTCCCGGGACAGGGACACAGATACGCAGTATTTT. Translated, it gives CASTSRDRDTDTQYF.

This clonotype was detected a few times. This rearrangement joins TRBV25-1 to TRBJ1-2, with D hard to call. Germline V gene sequence: CDR1 MGHDK, CDR2 SYGVNS. V lost 2 bases to trimming and J lost 4 bases, with 14 bases between them. CDR3 length: 15 amino acids. The CDR3 region is CASSEAGREFYGYTF. The CDR3 DNA follows: TGTGCCAGCAGTGAAGCGGGGAGGGAATTCTATGGCTACACCTTC.

This clonotype was observed many times. This chain links TRBV7-6 with TRBJ2-1; the D is unclear. The CDR3 loop spans 13 amino acids. Between the trimmed V and J ends, which lost 2 bases and 4 bases, there was a span of 6 bases. Germline V gene sequence: CDR1 SGHVS, CDR2 FNYEAQ. The CDR3 here is CASSLTPYNEQFF. CDR3 nucleotide sequence: TGTGCCAGCAGCTTAACCCCGTACAATGAGCAGTTCTTC.